These 6 T cell receptor beta chains came from one sample sequenced in a study of response to subunit inactivated influenza vaccine. TCRdb reprocessed the RT-PCR reads via MiXCR and lists one record per CDR3 protein. Found here are about 800,000 distinct CDR3 sequences, 21% of them singletons; the top ten hold roughly 10%. This specimen was PBMCs from blood, taken more than 4 days after vaccination. The receptors shown here come from a man aged 50-60 years who received an inactivated influenza vaccine.

This clonotype has only a few counts. The rearrangement joins TRBV7-9 to TRBJ1-3; D not resolved. From germline, CDR1 is SEHNR and CDR2 FQNEAQ (reference sequence). V lost 5 bases to trimming and J lost 1 base, with 9 bases between them. The CDR3 spans 14 residues. In DNA form, the CDR3 reads TGTGCCAGCAGCGCCGGAGGATCTGGAAACACCATATATTTT. Its translation: CASSAGGSGNTIYF.

This clonotype was picked up many times. The chain is built from TRBV7-9 and TRBJ2-1, with D possibly matching TRBD2 (6 bases). Germline assignment: CDR1 SEHNR and CDR2 FQNEAQ (reference sequence). Trimming took off 5 bases at V and 10 bases at J, with 18 bases between the two ends. This CDR3 has 14 amino acids. The CDR3: CASSPPGGIGEQFF. In nucleotides, the CDR3 is TGTGCCAGCAGCCCCCCTGGGGGGATAGGGGAGCAGTTCTTC.

The gene calls are TRBV10-3 and TRBJ1-5, with unresolved D. The CDR3 covers 14 residues. V was pared by 4 bases and J by 0 bases, with 7 bases between. From germline, CDR1 is ENHRY and CDR2 SYGVKD. The CDR3 bases are TGTGCCATCAGTGTGTCAGATAGCAATCAGCCCCAGCATTTT. Residues: CAISVSDSNQPQHF.

The chain couples TRBV10-3 to TRBJ2-3, with 8 nucleotides matching TRBD2. This CDR3 is built from 14 residues. The junction had 3 bases not matched to a gene; V was cut back by 5 bases and J by 2 bases. In germline, CDR1 is ENHRY, CDR2 SYGVKD. CDR3 nucleotides: TGTGCCATCAGTACTAGCGGTGACACAGATACGCAGTATTTT. Encoded protein: CAISTSGDTDTQYF.

This clonotype was found a few times. This chain uses TRBV5-1 with TRBJ1-6, with unresolved D. The CDR3 is 13 residues long. Between the trimmed V and J ends, which lost 6 bases and 8 bases, there was a span of 12 bases. Germline CDR1 is SGHRS and CDR2 is YFSETQ. CDR3 DNA sequence: TGCGCCAGCACCGCTTTAGAAGATTCACCCCTCCACTTT. This sequence encodes CASTALEDSPLHF. The variable domain in full, completed from reference TRBV5-1 and TRBJ1-6, reads KAGVTQTPRYLIKTRGQQVTLSCSPISGHRSVSWYQQTPGQGLQFLFEYFSETQRNKGNFPGRFSGRQFSNSRSEMNVSTLELGDSALYLCASTALEDSPLHFGNGTRLTVT.

V usage is TRBV29-1 and J usage is TRBJ2-3; TRBD1 agrees at 7 bases. The CDR3 runs to 13 residues. Germline loops: CDR1 SQVTM, CDR2 ANQGSEA. Losses at the gene ends were 3 bases for V and 6 bases for J; bases not matched to a gene: 6. The CDR3 DNA reads as TGCAGCGTTGACAGGGGGAGAGGGGATACGCAGTATTTT. Protein: CSVDRGRGDTQYF.